What follows describes a single TCR beta chain. Its antigen is not known. Other nucleotide sequences in the sample specify the same CDR3. V was clipped by 1 base and J by 2 bases, with 5 bases between them. Germline V lookup: CDR1 SGHTA, CDR2 FQGNSA. The CDR3 extends over 13 amino acids. The sample is drawn from a study of a mutant IDH1 vaccine in newly diagnosed glioma. Study background: Patients in the study were vaccinated eight times, receiving shots in weeks 1, 3, 5, 7, 11, 15, 19 and 23. Vaccine administration was initiated 4-6 weeks following radiotherapy alone, or with temozolomide cycles. Most had both radiotherapy and temozolomide beforehand; others had only one.

Time point: week 11, during vaccination. All doses held 300 ug of mutant IDH1 20-mer peptide, with topical imiquimod. New WHO grade 3 or 4 IDH1-mutant, ATRX-lost astrocytomas were present in all donors. Produced via immunoSEQ multiplex PCR; TCRdb's table is partial and in-frame only. The table lists tens of thousands of clones, roughly 83% of them singletons. The material sequenced was PBMCs, taken from a glioma patient whose treatment included an IDH1 peptide vaccine. This sequence was found in a woman aged 50 to 60 with glioma. The chain carries TRBV7-2 and TRBJ1-1, with no clear D. The CDR3 loop reads CASSLGRNTEAFF. CDR3 DNA sequence: TGTGCCAGCAGCTTAGGGAGAAACACTGAAGCTTTCTTT.